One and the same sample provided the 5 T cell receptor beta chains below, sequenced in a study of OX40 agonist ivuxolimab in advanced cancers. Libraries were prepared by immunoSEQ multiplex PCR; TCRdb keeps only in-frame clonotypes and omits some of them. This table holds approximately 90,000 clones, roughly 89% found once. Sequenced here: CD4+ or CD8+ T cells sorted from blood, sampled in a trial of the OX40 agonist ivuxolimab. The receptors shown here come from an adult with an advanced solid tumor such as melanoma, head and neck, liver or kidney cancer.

The CDR3 protein is CASSLAGRRETQYF. DNA for the CDR3: TGCGCCAGCAGCTTGGCGGGAAGACGGGAGACCCAGTACTTC. This chain uses TRBV5-1 with TRBJ2-5; D is possibly TRBD2 (5 bases). The V gene lost 0 bases and the J gene lost 5 bases, with 11 bases spanning the gap. In germline, CDR1 is SGHRS, CDR2 YFSETQ. The CDR3 extends over 14 amino acids.

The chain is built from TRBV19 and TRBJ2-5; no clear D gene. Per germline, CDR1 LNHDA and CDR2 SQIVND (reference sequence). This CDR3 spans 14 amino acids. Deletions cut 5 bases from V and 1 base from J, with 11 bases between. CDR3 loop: CASSYGTTQETQYF. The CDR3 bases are TGTGCCAGTAGTTATGGTACTACCCAAGAGACCCAGTACTTC.

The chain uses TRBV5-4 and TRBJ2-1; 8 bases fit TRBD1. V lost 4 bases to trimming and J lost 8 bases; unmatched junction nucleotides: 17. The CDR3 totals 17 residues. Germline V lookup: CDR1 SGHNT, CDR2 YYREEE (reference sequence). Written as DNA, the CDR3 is TGTGCCAGCAGCCAAACAGGGGGTTGGTGGTATAGGGATGAGCAGTTCTTC. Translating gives CASSQTGGWWYRDEQFF.

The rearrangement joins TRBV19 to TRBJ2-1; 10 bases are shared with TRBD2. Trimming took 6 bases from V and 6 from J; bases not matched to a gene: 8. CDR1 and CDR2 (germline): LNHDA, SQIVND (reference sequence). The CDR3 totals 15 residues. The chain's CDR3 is CASRQLAGVSNEQFF. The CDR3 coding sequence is TGTGCCAGTAGGCAGCTAGCGGGAGTCTCCAATGAGCAGTTCTTC.

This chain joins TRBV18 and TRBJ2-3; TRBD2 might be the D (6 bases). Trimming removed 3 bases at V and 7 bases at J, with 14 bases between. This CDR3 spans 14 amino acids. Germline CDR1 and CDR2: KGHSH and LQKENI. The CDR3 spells CASSPGLTRYTQYF. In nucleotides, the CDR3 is TGTGCCAGCTCACCGGGACTCACGAGGTATACGCAGTATTTT.